The 18 T cell receptor beta chains below were found in one sample sequenced in a study of cytomegalovirus exposure and HLA in healthy donors (dated by TCRdb to 2016 to 2017). The library was prepared using the immunoSEQ multiplex PCR assay. The multiplex PCR relied on a mix of 60 forward primers for TCR Vbeta segments and 13 reverse primers for TCR Jbeta segments. TCRdb obtained this table from immuneACCESS and retained in-frame rearrangements with V and J assigned. These tables miss some clones; where compared with another copy, unresolved V genes account for less than half of the shortfall, and the remainder is unexplained. In all, the sample holds 150,000 to 180,000 clones, and around 82% of those were seen once. The top ten hold roughly 5.3% of the sample. The sample consisted of PBMCs. Receptors were obtained from a woman between 40 and 50 years old in good health and CMV-seropositive.

The chain couples TRBV7-9 to TRBJ1-1, with D possibly being TRBD1 (6 bases). With 5 bases removed from V and 0 bases from J, the gap between germline ends came to 7 bases. The CDR3 covers 13 residues. Germline CDR1 reads SEHNR; CDR2 reads FQNEAQ (reference sequence). CDR3 loop: CASSKGVNTEAFF. CDR3 nucleotide sequence: TGTGCCAGCAGCAAGGGGGTGAACACTGAAGCTTTCTTT. The whole variable domain, remainder taken from reference TRBV7-9 and TRBJ1-1, is DTGVSQNPRHKITKRGQNVTFRCDPISEHNRLYWYRQTLGQGPEFLTYFQNEAQLEKSRLLSDRFSAERPKGSFSTLEIQRTEQGDSAMYLCASSKGVNTEAFFGQGTRLTVV.

The rearrangement joins TRBV25-1 to TRBJ2-5; 7 bases map to TRBD1. This CDR3 comprises 13 residues. Germline CDR1 and CDR2: MGHDK and SYGVNS. With 6 bases clipped from V and 2 bases from J, the junction kept 3 bases outside the gene matches. CDR3 region: CASRGQSQETQYF. In DNA form, the CDR3 reads TGTGCCAGCAGGGGACAGAGTCAAGAGACCCAGTACTTC.

This clone was seen a single time. The chain joins TRBV9 to TRBJ1-2; the D is unclear. The CDR3 has 16 residues. V dropped 4 bases and J dropped 8 bases, with 24 bases sitting between them. Germline values: CDR1 SGDLS, CDR2 YYNGEE. CDR3 sequence (DNA): TGTGCCAGCAGCCTCCGGACGGGGTTAGGGTATGAGGGCTACACCTTC. Its translation is CASSLRTGLGYEGYTF.

The rearrangement uses TRBV7-2 and TRBJ2-5; D is unresolved. V dropped 5 bases and J dropped 5 bases, with 9 bases sitting between them. The germline V gene encodes CDR1 SGHTA and CDR2 FQGNSA. The CDR3 contains 12 residues. The CDR3: CASSPTRETQYF. In DNA form, the CDR3 reads TGTGCCAGCAGCCCAACCCGGGAGACCCAGTACTTC. Based on the CDR3 plus reference TRBV7-2 and TRBJ2-5, the full variable domain is GAGVSQSPSNKVTEKGKDVELRCDPISGHTALYWYRQSLGQGLEFLIYFQGNSAPDKSGLPSDRFSAERTGGSVSTLTIQRTQQEDSAVYLCASSPTRETQYFGPGTRLLVL.

The chain uses TRBV7-2 and TRBJ1-2; D is undetermined. The CDR3 has 13 residues. With 7 bases removed from V and 1 base from J, the gap between germline ends came to 10 bases. The germline V gene has CDR1 SGHTA and CDR2 FQGNSA. This CDR3 reads CASTHLGNYGYTF. CDR3 bases: TGTGCCAGCACCCACCTCGGTAACTATGGCTACACCTTC.

V is TRBV6-5 and J is TRBJ2-7, with D uncertain. Germline CDR1 reads MNHEY; CDR2 reads SVGAGI. Trimming took 2 bases from V and 0 from J, leaving 8 bases between them. This CDR3 is built from 14 residues. The CDR3 DNA reads TGTGCCAGCAGTTACGACTGGAGCTCCTACGAGCAGTACTTC. Its translation is CASSYDWSSYEQYF.

V usage is TRBV7-9 and J usage is TRBJ2-6, with 7 bases identical to TRBD2. The CDR3 runs 17 residues. Germline assignment: CDR1 SEHNR and CDR2 FQNEAQ (reference sequence). V shed 5 bases, J shed 0 bases, and the junction held 7 bases outside the gene matches. CDR3 nucleotide sequence: TGTGCCAGCAGCCGCGGGGGAATCCCCTCTGGGGCCAACGTCCTGACTTTC. Protein product: CASSRGGIPSGANVLTF.

The chain is built from TRBV15 and TRBJ2-1; a possible D gene is TRBD2 (6 bases). The CDR3 loop spans 17 amino acids. Looked up from germline, CDR1 is LNHNV and CDR2 is YYDKDF (reference sequence). V dropped 2 bases and J dropped 4 bases, with 18 bases sitting between them. The CDR3 coding sequence is TGTGCCACCAGCAGAACCCTCCCGACTGGGGGGTACAATGAGCAGTTCTTC. This sequence encodes CATSRTLPTGGYNEQFF.

This chain links TRBV30 with TRBJ1-5; TRBD1 is a possible D gene (5 bases). The CDR3 length is 11 residues. The V gene lost 8 bases and the J gene lost 4 bases, with 9 bases spanning the gap. Germline CDR1 and CDR2: GTSNPN and SVGIG (reference sequence). CDR3 sequence (DNA): TGTGCCGCGGGGCGGAATCAGCCCCAGCATTTT. Its translation is CAAGRNQPQHF.

J is TRBJ1-1 and V is TRBV30; a possible D gene is TRBD1 (6 bases). Trimming cost V 1 base and J 4 bases, with 10 bases left between them. CDR1 is GTSNPN, CDR2 SVGIG, per germline (reference sequence). The CDR3 covers 13 residues. As DNA, the CDR3 is TGTGCCTGGAGTGCCCGAGGGGGCACTGAAGCTTTCTTT. Translating it yields CAWSARGGTEAFF.

The chain is built from TRBV5-4 and TRBJ2-1, with D uncertain. There are 15 residues in the CDR3. CDR1 SGHNT and CDR2 YYREEE come from the germline V gene (reference sequence). Trimming stripped 0 bases from V and 6 bases from J, with 13 bases between. CDR3 amino acids: CASSLGWASTNEQFF. For the CDR3, the DNA is TGTGCCAGCAGCTTGGGGTGGGCCAGCACCAATGAGCAGTTCTTC.

The V gene is TRBV5-1, the J gene TRBJ2-7; 12 bases match TRBD2. Trimming removed 0 bases from V and 11 bases from J; junction bases left unmatched: 3. This CDR3 is built from 13 residues. Per the germline V gene, CDR1 is SGHRS and CDR2 is YFSETQ. The chain's CDR3 is CASSLGLAGEEYF. CDR3 DNA sequence: TGCGCCAGCAGCTTGGGACTAGCGGGAGAGGAGTACTTC. Filled out from reference TRBV5-1 and TRBJ2-7, the complete variable domain reads KAGVTQTPRYLIKTRGQQVTLSCSPISGHRSVSWYQQTPGQGLQFLFEYFSETQRNKGNFPGRFSGRQFSNSRSEMNVSTLELGDSALYLCASSLGLAGEEYFGPGTRLTVT.

The chain joins TRBV19 to TRBJ2-1, with 12 bases that match TRBD2. This CDR3 is built from 16 residues. After removal of 6 bases from V and 7 bases from J, the junction contained 10 bases not matched to a gene. Germline lookup yields CDR1 LNHDA and CDR2 SQIVND (reference sequence). The CDR3 sequence: CASRSSGRALRNEQFF. The DNA for the CDR3 is TGTGCCAGTAGATCTAGCGGGAGGGCCCTAAGGAATGAGCAGTTCTTC. The variable domain in full, completed from reference TRBV19 and TRBJ2-1, reads DGGITQSPKYLFRKEGQNVTLSCEQNLNHDAMYWYRQDPGQGLRLIYYSQIVNDFQKGDIAEGYSVSREKKESFPLTVTSAQKNPTAFYLCASRSSGRALRNEQFFGPGTRLTVL.

The CDR3: CASSLAGETQYF. The CDR3 nucleotides read TGTGCCAGCAGCTTAGCAGGGGAGACCCAGTACTTC. V usage is TRBV11-2 and J usage is TRBJ2-5; tentatively, D is TRBD1 (5 bases). V lost 1 base and J 5 bases, leaving 5 bases between the germline ends. The germline CDR1 and CDR2 sequences are SGHAT and FQNNGV. CDR3 length: 12 amino acids.

V is TRBV7-6 and J is TRBJ1-2; D is perhaps TRBD1 (6 bases). From germline, CDR1 is SGHVS and CDR2 FNYEAQ. The V and J ends lost 1 base and 5 bases respectively, with 14 bases between them. This CDR3 has 15 residues. The CDR3 coding sequence is TGTGCCAGCAGCTTAGTACCGGGACAAGCATATGGCTACACCTTC. It yields the protein CASSLVPGQAYGYTF. The full variable domain, with the rest looked up from reference TRBV7-6 and TRBJ1-2, is GAGVSQSPRYKVTKRGQDVALRCDPISGHVSLYWYRQALGQGPEFLTYFNYEAQQDKSGLPNDRFSAERPEGSISTLTIQRTEQRDSAMYRCASSLVPGQAYGYTFGSGTRLTVV.

The CDR3 sequence: CSGLTGTSGSAETQYF. The CDR3 DNA follows: TGCAGCGGCCTAACTGGGACTAGCGGGAGTGCAGAGACCCAGTACTTC. The chain links TRBV29-1 to TRBJ2-5, with TRBD2 matching over 14 bases. The CDR3 has 16 residues. Germline V gives CDR1 SQVTM, CDR2 ANQGSEA. Trimming cost V 7 bases and J 4 bases; bases outside gene matches: 11.

This rearrangement joins TRBV7-3 to TRBJ2-1; tentative D call: TRBD2 (6 bases). The CDR3 spans 14 residues. Per the germline V gene, CDR1 is SGHTA and CDR2 is FQGTGA. Trimming pared 0 bases from V and 9 bases from J, leaving 12 bases between. DNA for the CDR3: TGTGCCAGCAGCTTAACGTCGGGAGTGAGTGAGCAGTTCTTC. It specifies CASSLTSGVSEQFF.

This chain connects TRBV5-1 to TRBJ2-6, with 8 bases matching TRBD2. In germline, CDR1 is SGHRS, CDR2 YFSETQ. The junction had 8 bases not matched to a gene; V was cut back by 3 bases and J by 0 bases. CDR3 length equals 18 residues. In DNA, the CDR3 is TGCGCCAGCAGCTCCACGGGGGGGCGATACTCTGGGGCCAACGTCCTGACTTTC. Its protein is CASSSTGGRYSGANVLTF.